This T cell receptor (beta chain) is drawn from a study of shared clonotypes between healthy human individuals (TCRdb year 2020). For context, the study as a whole: A couple of women and a few men aged 18 to 49 years were included in the cohort. For each donor, CD4 naive and CD4 memory were each given three plates, CD8 naive was given two plates, and CD8 memory was given one plate. The study deeply sequenced blood TCR repertoires of roughly five healthy adults to estimate repertoire size and the extent of clonotype sharing between individuals. Different laboratories and diverse techniques were used to prepare libraries and sequence TCR repertoires, to increase sequencing depth and limit assay-specific biases. Between about 0.8 and 9 billion PBMCs per donor were obtained by leukapheresis.

As for this clone: Its antigen specificity is not known. Within one base of it there is no much larger clone, and no base qualities were kept. This specimen includes other DNA sequences encoding the same CDR3.

Using the deep immunoSEQ assay, TCR CDR3 regions were amplified from genomic DNA by multiplex PCR. Extracted genomic DNA from each cell subset was spread evenly across all wells of several immunoSEQ 96-well plates, with each plate serving as a replicate. Each replicate PCR for sorted subsets received around 210 ng genomic DNA, equal to roughly 30,000 T cell genomes. Purified libraries were quantified with a Qubit 3.0 fluorometer, sized on a Bioanalyzer 2100, and re-quantified with the KAPA Library Quantification kit. A separate single-read 150-cycle Illumina NextSeq 550 flow cell was used to sequence each immunoSEQ 96-well plate. On the study's bioinformatics: Because the immunoSEQ output included only junctional sequences and no quality scores, the filtering could not be the same as the filtering used for full-length reads. To assign V/J genes and CDR3, sequences were annotated against IMGT germline references using PyIR, a Python wrapper for IgBLAST v1.9. Reads were filtered out if the reads had weak V/J assignments (E-value above 1e-6), no CDR3, stop codons, out-of-frame junctions, or ambiguous translated residues. V3J clonotypes were defined as sequences sharing an identical inferred V gene, J gene, and CDR3 amino acid sequence. Percentage overlap between repertoires was calculated by dividing the number of shared unique clonotypes by the size of the smaller repertoire. Three approaches were used to assess repertoire richness: RTK rarefaction, the Chao1 estimator, and Recon v2.1 estimates of unobserved clonotypes. Generation probabilities for all TCRbeta clonotypes obtained by the gDNA method from a few donors were computed using OLGA. Not all clones reach the TCRdb copy of this immuneACCESS table, which keeps in-frame sequences only. Checked studies attribute under half of the gap to unresolved V genes and leave the rest unexplained. That table is the source of V, J and clone size, and D and trimming were worked out from the DNA. The sample table records millions of clones; approximately 92% of these occur just once. The top ten clones comprise around 0.14% of the sample.

The CDR3 runs 15 amino acids, cysteine and phenylalanine included. The kept DNA is CDR3 alone, 45 bases in frame from the first base. According to the germline V gene, CDR1 reads SGHTA and CDR2 reads FQGNSA. V is pared back by 1 base and J by 2 bases, with 9 bases lying between the germline termini. Healthy HIV-negative adults with no recently reported acute infections or vaccinations were included as donors. All donors were Caucasian adults living in Nashville, Tennessee, USA. Magnetic negative selection was used to enrich CD4+ T cells, after which naive cells were positively selected on CD45RA and the negative fraction became the memory subset. After blood collection by leukapheresis, PBMCs were isolated using Ficoll-Histopaque density gradient centrifugation and then cryopreserved in the vapor phase of liquid nitrogen. Analytical flow cytometry was used to check the purity and quantity of each magnetically sorted T cell population. From each sorted fraction, genomic DNA was isolated and quantified by UV absorbance on a Nanodrop 2000c.

Overall study outcomes, separate from this receptor: Because the study included only a small number of donors, the genetic and exposure-history diversity represented was limited. Based on pairwise subsampling, the degree of clonotype sharing among donors was expected to be affected by sequencing depth. Sampling was restricted to blood, and TCR repertoires in tissues likely differ from the TCR repertoires found in blood. Naive subsets generally had larger estimated clonotype richness than memory subsets did. Even with the large sequencing depth, rarefaction of the sorted-subset datasets indicated that sequencing was incomplete. Compared with non-shared clonotypes, clonotypes shared by all four sorted-subset donors had higher generation probabilities. About 4.5% of naive CD4, 3.5% of naive CD8, 2.3% of memory CD4, and about 0.4% of memory CD8 clonotypes were shared across a handful of donors.

The chain employs TRBV7-2 and TRBJ1-5, with TRBD1 as a weak D call on 6 bases. The sequence derives from a man aged 18 to 30 in good health. Sequencing was done on a sample of naive CD4+ T cells sorted from blood. This specimen's cell subset or site label, per the study, means: CD45RA+ positively selected. The DNA sequence is given as TGTGCCAGCAGCTTAGGGGGGGCTGGCAATCAGCCCCAGCATTTT. Its coded protein is CASSLGGAGNQPQHF. Beyond the CDR3, the reference TRBV7-2 and TRBJ1-5 genes provide the residues; the full variable domain reads: GAGVSQSPSNKVTEKGKDVELRCDPISGHTALYWYRQSLGQGLEFLIYFQGNSAPDKSGLPSDRFSAERTGGSVSTLTIQRTQQEDSAVYLCASSLGGAGNQPQHFGDGTRLSIL.